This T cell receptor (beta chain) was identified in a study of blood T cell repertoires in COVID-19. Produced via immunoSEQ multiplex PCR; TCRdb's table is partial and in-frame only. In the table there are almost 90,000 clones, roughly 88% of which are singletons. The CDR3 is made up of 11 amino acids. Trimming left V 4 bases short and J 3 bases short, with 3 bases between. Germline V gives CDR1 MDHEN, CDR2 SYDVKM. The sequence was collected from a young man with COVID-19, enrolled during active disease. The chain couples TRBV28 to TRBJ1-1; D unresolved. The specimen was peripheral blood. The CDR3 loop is CASSSYTEAFF. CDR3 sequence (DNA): TGTGCCAGCAGTTCCTACACTGAAGCTTTCTTT.